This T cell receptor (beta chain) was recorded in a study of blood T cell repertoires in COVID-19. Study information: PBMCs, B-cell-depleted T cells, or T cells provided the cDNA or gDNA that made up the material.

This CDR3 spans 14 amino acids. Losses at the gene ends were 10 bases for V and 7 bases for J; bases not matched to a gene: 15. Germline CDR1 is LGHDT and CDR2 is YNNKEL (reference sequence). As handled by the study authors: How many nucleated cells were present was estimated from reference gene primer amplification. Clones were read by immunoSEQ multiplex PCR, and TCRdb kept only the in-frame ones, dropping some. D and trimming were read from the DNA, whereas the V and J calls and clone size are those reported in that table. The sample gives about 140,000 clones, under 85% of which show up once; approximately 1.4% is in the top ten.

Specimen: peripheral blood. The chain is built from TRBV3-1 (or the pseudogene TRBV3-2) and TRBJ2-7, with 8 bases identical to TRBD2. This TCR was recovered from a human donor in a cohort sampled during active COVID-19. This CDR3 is CATGGGTLGQEQYF. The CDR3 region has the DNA TGTGCCACCGGCGGGGGGACTCTAGGGCAGGAGCAGTACTTC.